This T cell receptor (beta chain) stems from a study of blood T cell repertoires in COVID-19. Looking at the study overall: Whether acute or convalescent, the COVID-19 samples came from the United States, Italy and Spain. PBMCs, B-cell-depleted T cells, or T cells provided the cDNA or gDNA that made up the material.

TCRdb's copy holds only in-frame clones and misses some; the assay was immunoSEQ multiplex PCR. The sample has some 160,000 clones, 85% seen once; the top ten hold approximately 8%. Followed over time, Seattle patients had been enrolled while infection was active. V lost 7 bases and J lost 3, with 12 bases in between. Per the germline V gene, CDR1 is SGHTA and CDR2 is FQGTGA. This CDR3 region has 13 residues. The sample comprised peripheral blood. V is TRBV7-3 and J is TRBJ1-1, with D possibly matching TRBD1 (6 bases). This receptor was taken from a woman at least 80 years old with COVID-19, enrolled during active disease. The CDR3 DNA reads as TGTGCCAGCACCGAGGACAGCTACACTGAAGCTTTCTTT. This encodes CASTEDSYTEAFF. The full variable domain, with the rest looked up from reference TRBV7-3 and TRBJ1-1, is GAGVSQTPSNKVTEKGKYVELRCDPISGHTALYWYRQSLGQGPEFLIYFQGTGAADDSGLPNDRFFAVRPEGSVSTLKIQRTERGDSAVYLCASTEDSYTEAFFGQGTRLTVV.